This passage covers 8 T cell receptor beta chains from one sample sequenced in a study of blood T cells in healthy people across ages. The authors ran a second PCR of about 6 to 11 cycles using a sample-barcoded 5' primer and a J-beta primer mix. TCRdb re-derived calls from the 5' RACE reads in MiXCR, one entry per CDR3 protein. The table lists around 1.7 million distinct CDR3 sequences, about 28% of them singletons, with roughly 8.2% in the top ten. Sequenced: blood. The receptors here all came from a woman in her twenties or thirties in good health.

There are a few counts of this clonotype. V is TRBV6-2 or TRBV6-3 and J is TRBJ2-7; no definite D call. The CDR3 runs 11 residues. Germline CDR1 MNHEY, CDR2 SVGEGT. V shed 5 bases and J shed 7 bases, with 9 bases lying between them. For the CDR3, the DNA is TGTGCCAGCAGTGTTCCCGGGGAGCAGTACTTC. This gives the protein CASSVPGEQYF.

The chain carries TRBV18 and TRBJ1-5; TRBD1 might be the D (5 bases). Germline values: CDR1 KGHSH, CDR2 LQKENI. Trimming shortened V by 1 base and J by 6 bases, and 10 bases separated the two germline ends. CDR3 length: 14 residues. Here the CDR3 reads CASSPQGQGQPQHF. The CDR3 nucleotides read TGTGCCAGCTCACCACAGGGGCAGGGTCAGCCCCAGCATTTT. Using reference TRBV18 and TRBJ1-5 for the parts outside the CDR3, the full variable domain is NAGVMQNPRHLVRRRGQEARLRCSPMKGHSHVYWYRQLPEEGLKFMVYLQKENIIDESGMPKERFSAEFPKEGPSILRIQQVVRGDSAAYFCASSPQGQGQPQHFGDGTRLSIL.

At least ten counts were recorded for this clonotype. The V call is TRBV29-1, the J call TRBJ2-1, with D possibly being TRBD1 or TRBD2 (5 bases each). The CDR3 totals 13 residues. With 4 bases removed from V and 4 bases from J, the gap between germline ends came to 11 bases. Germline CDR1 is SQVTM and CDR2 is ANQGSEA. The CDR3 loop reads CSVARGPYNEQFF. The CDR3 region has the DNA TGCAGCGTTGCTCGGGGACCGTACAATGAGCAGTTCTTC.

A few counts support this clonotype. The CDR3 nucleotides read TGTGCCAGCAGCTTAGCCCGACAGGGCTACGAGCAGTACTTC. Its protein product is CASSLARQGYEQYF. The chain couples TRBV4-2 to TRBJ2-7, with 7 positions matching TRBD1. CDR1 and CDR2 from the germline V gene are LGHNA and YNFKEQ. The J segment lost 3 bases and the V segment lost 5 bases, leaving 7 bases of the junction unmatched. The CDR3 has 14 residues.

This clonotype came up once. V is TRBV30 and J is TRBJ2-1; D is undetermined. The J call could be wrong; TRBJ2-7 is a better fit for the DNA end. CDR1 and CDR2 (germline): GTSNPN, SVGIG (reference sequence). The CDR3 length is 16 residues. CDR3 DNA sequence: TGTGCCTGGAGGTATAGAGTGACACTCTCCTACAATGAGCAGTACTTC. Its translation: CAWRYRVTLSYNEQYF.

This clonotype was seen a handful of times. This rearrangement joins TRBV7-9 to TRBJ2-1; 7 bases map to TRBD1. Germline V gives CDR1 SEHNR, CDR2 FQNEAQ (reference sequence). The CDR3 extends over 12 amino acids. V was clipped by 4 bases and J by 15 bases; unmatched bases: 9. The CDR3 nucleotides read TGTGCCAGCAGCTCAGAGACAGGGCGACGGTTCTTC. This translates into CASSSETGRRFF.

CDR3 coding DNA: TGCGCCAGCAGCCAAGATTCGGTTGGAGGGGAAGACTACGAGCAGTACTTC. It yields the protein CASSQDSVGGEDYEQYF. The V gene is TRBV4-3, the J gene TRBJ2-7, with D possibly matching TRBD2 (6 bases). The CDR3 is made up of 17 amino acids. The germline V gene has CDR1 LGHNA and CDR2 YSLEER. With 0 bases removed from V and 3 bases from J, the gap between germline ends came to 18 bases.

The chain combines TRBV29-1 with TRBJ2-1; no reliable D call. The CDR3 is 14 amino acids. Deletions cut 3 bases from V and 0 bases from J, with 9 bases between. The germline gives CDR1 SQVTM, CDR2 ANQGSEA. The DNA of the CDR3 is TGCAGCGTTGAGAATCTTAGCTCCTACAATGAGCAGTTCTTC. Translating it yields CSVENLSSYNEQFF.